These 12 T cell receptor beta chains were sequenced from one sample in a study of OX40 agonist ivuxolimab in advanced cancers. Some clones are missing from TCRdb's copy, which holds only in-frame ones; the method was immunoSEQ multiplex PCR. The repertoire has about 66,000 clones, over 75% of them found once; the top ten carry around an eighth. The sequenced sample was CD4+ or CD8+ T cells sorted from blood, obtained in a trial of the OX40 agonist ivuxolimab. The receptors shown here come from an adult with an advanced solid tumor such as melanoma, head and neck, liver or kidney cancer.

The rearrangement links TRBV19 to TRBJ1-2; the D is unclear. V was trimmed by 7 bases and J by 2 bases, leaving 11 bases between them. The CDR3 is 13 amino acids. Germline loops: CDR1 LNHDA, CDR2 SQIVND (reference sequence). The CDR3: CASTVDINYGYTF. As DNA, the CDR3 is TGTGCCAGTACCGTAGACATCAACTATGGCTACACCTTC.

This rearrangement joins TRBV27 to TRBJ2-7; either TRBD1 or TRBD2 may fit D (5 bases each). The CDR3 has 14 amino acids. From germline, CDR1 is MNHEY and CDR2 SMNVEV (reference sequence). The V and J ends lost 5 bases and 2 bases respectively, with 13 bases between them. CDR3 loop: CASSPRTGPYEQYF. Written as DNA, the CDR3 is TGTGCCAGCAGTCCCCGGACGGGACCCTACGAGCAGTACTTC.

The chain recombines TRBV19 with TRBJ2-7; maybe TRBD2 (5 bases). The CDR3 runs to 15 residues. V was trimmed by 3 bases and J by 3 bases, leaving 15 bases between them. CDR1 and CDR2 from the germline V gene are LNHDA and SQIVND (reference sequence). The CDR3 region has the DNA TGTGCCAGTAGTATCTTTCTTGAGGGCCGCTACGAGCAGTACTTC. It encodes CASSIFLEGRYEQYF.

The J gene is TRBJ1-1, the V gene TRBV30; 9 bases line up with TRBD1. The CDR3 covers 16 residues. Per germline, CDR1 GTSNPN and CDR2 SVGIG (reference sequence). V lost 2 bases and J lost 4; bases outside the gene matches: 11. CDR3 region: CAWSSPKDRGSTEAFF. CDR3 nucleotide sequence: TGTGCCTGGAGTTCGCCCAAGGACAGGGGTAGCACTGAAGCTTTCTTT.

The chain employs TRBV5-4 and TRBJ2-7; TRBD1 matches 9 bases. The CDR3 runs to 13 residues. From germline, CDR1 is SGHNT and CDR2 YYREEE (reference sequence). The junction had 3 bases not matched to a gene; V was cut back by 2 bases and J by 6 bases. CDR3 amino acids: CASSFDRGGEQYF. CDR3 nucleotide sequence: TGTGCCAGCAGCTTCGACAGGGGGGGCGAGCAGTACTTC.

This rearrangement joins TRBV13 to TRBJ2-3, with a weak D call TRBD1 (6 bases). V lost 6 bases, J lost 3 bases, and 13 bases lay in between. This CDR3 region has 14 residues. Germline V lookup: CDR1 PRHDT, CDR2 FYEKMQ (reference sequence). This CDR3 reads CASRVRGGTDTQYF. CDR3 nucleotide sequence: TGTGCCAGCAGGGTCAGGGGTGGGACAGATACGCAGTATTTT.

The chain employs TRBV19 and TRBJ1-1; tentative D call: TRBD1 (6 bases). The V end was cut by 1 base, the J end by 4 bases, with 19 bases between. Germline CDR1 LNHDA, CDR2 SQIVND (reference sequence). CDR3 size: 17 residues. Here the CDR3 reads CASSIAVQGFSPTEAFF. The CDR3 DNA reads TGTGCCAGTAGTATAGCGGTACAGGGCTTTAGTCCCACTGAAGCTTTCTTT.

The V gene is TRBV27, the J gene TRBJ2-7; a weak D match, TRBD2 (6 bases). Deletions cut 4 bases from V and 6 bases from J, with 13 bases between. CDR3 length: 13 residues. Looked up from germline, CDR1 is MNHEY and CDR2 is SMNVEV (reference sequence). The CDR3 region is CASSWGEVTEQYF. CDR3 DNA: TGTGCCAGCAGTTGGGGGGAGGTGACCGAGCAGTACTTC.

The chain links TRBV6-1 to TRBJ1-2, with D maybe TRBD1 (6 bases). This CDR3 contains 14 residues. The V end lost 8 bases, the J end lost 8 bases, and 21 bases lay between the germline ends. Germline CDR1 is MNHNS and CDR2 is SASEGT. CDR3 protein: CASGPKQGDQGYTF. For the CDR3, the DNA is TGTGCCAGCGGGCCGAAACAGGGAGATCAGGGCTACACCTTC.

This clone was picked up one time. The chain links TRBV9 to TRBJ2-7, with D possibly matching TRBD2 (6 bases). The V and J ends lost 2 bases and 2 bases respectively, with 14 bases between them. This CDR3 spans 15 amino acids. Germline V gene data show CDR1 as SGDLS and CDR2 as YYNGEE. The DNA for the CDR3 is TGTGCCAGCAGCGTGGGGACTTCCCAAACCTACGAGCAGTACTTC. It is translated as CASSVGTSQTYEQYF.

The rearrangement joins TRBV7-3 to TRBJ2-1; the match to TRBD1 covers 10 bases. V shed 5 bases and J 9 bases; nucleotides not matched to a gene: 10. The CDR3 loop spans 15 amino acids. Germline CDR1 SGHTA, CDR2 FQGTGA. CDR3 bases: TGTGCCAGCAGCCCGGCGGGACAGGGGTTGCGTGAGCAGTTCTTC. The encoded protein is CASSPAGQGLREQFF.

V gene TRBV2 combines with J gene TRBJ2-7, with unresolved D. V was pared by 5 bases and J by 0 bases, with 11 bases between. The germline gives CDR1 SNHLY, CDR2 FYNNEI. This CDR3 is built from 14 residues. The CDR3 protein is CASSWTGSSYEQYF. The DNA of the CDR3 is TGTGCCAGCAGTTGGACGGGCAGCTCCTACGAGCAGTACTTC.